This T cell receptor beta chain was identified during a study of circulating CD8 cells and anti-PD-1 response in melanoma. Findings and caveats of the study: Peptide assays on expanded sorted subsets replaced tumor-based reactivity testing. Generally, no replicate experiments were performed. Previously treated and treatment-naive patients were pooled together.

Germline V gene sequence: CDR1 SGHTA, CDR2 FQGNSA. This CDR3 is 15 amino acids long. Trimming took off 6 bases at V and 3 bases at J, with 15 bases between the two ends. The QIAseq Immune Repertoire TCR panel built the libraries from around 15 ng of total RNA. TCRdb reprocessed the reads via MiXCR and lists one record per CDR3 protein. The sample lists a few thousand distinct CDR3 sequences, less than 9% seen once, with about 8.1% in the top ten. This clonotype is classed as medium-sized. The antigen remains undetermined. Live CD3+CD8+TCRalphabeta+ cells were sorted into four subsets by PD-1 and/or TIGIT.

The gene calls are TRBV7-2 and TRBJ2-1; D assignment may be TRBD1 or TRBD2 (5 bases each). The source of this sequence is a human donor with melanoma. The sample consisted of CD8+ T cells from PBMCs, taken at baseline or after one month of anti-PD-1 therapy (not recorded which). Here the CDR3 reads CASRFRDLSYNEQFF. The CDR3 region has the DNA TGTGCCAGCAGGTTCCGGGACCTAAGCTACAATGAGCAGTTCTTC.